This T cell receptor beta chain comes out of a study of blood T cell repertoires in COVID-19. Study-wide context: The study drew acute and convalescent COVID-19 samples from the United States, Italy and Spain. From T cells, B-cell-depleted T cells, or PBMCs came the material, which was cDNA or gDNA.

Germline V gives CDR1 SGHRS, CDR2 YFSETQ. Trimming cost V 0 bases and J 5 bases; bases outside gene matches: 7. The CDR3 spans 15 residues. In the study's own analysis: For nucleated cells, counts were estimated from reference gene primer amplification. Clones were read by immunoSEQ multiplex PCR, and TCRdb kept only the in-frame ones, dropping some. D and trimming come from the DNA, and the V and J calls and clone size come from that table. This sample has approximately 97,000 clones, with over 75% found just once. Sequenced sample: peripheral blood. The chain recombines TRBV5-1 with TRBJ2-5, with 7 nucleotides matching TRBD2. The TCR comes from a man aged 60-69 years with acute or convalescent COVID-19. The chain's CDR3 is CASSLEGRGSETQYF. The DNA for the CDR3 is TGCGCCAGCAGCTTGGAAGGGCGGGGGTCGGAGACCCAGTACTTC.